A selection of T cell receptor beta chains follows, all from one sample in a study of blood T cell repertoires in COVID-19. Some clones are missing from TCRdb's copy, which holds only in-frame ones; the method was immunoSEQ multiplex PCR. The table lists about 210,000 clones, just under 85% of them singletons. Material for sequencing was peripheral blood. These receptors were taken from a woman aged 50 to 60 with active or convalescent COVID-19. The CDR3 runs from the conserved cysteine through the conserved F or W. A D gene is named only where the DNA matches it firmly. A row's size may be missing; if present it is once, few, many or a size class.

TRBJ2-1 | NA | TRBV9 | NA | TGTGCCAGCAGCGCCTTTTATACCTACAATGAGCAGTTCTTC | CASSAFYTYNEQFF
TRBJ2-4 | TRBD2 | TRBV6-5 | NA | TGTGCCAGCAGAGGACTAGCGGGGGGCCCCCTCAAGTACTTC | CASRGLAGGPLKYF
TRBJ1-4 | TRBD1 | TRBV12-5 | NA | TGTGCTAGTGGCCCCGGACAGGCGGATAATGAAAAACTGTTTTTT | CASGPGQADNEKLFF
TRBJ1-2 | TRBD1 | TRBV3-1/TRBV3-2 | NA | TGTGCCAGCAGGGCAGGACAGGGCGTCTATGGCTACACCTTC | CASRAGQGVYGYTF
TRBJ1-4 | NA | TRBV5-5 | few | TGTGCCAGCAGCTTTCGGGGTTTCGGGCAAACTAATGAAAAACTGTTTTTT | CASSFRGFGQTNEKLFF
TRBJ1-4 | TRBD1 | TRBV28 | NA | TGTGCCAGCAGTGAAACCGGGACAGGGGATGAAAAACTGTTTTTT | CASSETGTGDEKLFF
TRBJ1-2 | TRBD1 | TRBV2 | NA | TGTGCCAGCAGGAGGGGACAGGGGACGAGTGGCTACACCTTC | CASRRGQGTSGYTF
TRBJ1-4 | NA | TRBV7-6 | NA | TGTGCCAGCACCGAGAGATCAACTAATGAAAAACTGTTTTTT | CASTERSTNEKLFF
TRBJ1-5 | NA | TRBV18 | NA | TGTGCCAGCTCACCACAAGCCGTTAGCAATCAGCCCCAGCATTTT | CASSPQAVSNQPQHF
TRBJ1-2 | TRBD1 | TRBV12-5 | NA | TGTGCTAGTGGTTGGGACAGGGCCCGCTATGGCTACACCTTC | CASGWDRARYGYTF
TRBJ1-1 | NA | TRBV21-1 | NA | TGTGCCAGCAGCAAAGACGACATCTTGTTGACCATGAACACTGAAGCTTTCTTT | CASSKDDILLTMNTEAFF
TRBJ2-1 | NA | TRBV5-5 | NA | TGTGCCAGCAGCTTAGTCGTTAGCTTATACAATGAGCAGTTCTTC | CASSLVVSLYNEQFF
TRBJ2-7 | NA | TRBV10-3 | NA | TGTGCCATCAGTCCGCCGGGACTCACGGCCAACGAGCAGTACTTC | CAISPPGLTANEQYF
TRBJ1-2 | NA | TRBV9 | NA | TGTGCCAGCAGCACCCGCGGGGGCTATGGCTACACCTTC | CASSTRGGYGYTF
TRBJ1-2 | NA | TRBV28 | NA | TGTGCCAGCAGTTTAGGGGGGGGAGACTATGGCTACACCTTC | CASSLGGGDYGYTF
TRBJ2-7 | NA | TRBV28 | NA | TGTGCCAGCAGAAAACAGTGGCTAGCGTTCCACGAGCAGTACTTC | CASRKQWLAFHEQYF
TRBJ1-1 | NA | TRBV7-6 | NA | TGTGCCAGCAGCCCGACTCCGTGGCAGCGGAACACTGAAGCTTTCTTT | CASSPTPWQRNTEAFF
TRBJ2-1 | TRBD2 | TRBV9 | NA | TGTGCCAGCAGCGTAGGCGGGAGGGCCATTTACAATGAGCAGTTCTTC | CASSVGGRAIYNEQFF
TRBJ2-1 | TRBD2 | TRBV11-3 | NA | TGTGCCAGCAGCTTAGTGGCGGGGGGGCCCAATGAGCAGTTCTTC | CASSLVAGGPNEQFF
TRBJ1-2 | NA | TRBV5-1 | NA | TGCGCCAGCAGCTTACAAGGAACTACTGGCTATGGCTACACCTTC | CASSLQGTTGYGYTF
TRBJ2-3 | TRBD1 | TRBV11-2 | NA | TGTGCCAGCAGCCCTGGACAGGGCAGCACAGATACGCAGTATTTT | CASSPGQGSTDTQYF
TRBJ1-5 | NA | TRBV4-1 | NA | TGCGCCAGCAGCCCAGCGGGGGGTAAACAGCCCCAGCATTTT | CASSPAGGKQPQHF
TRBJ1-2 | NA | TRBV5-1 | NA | TGCGCCAGCAGCTTGGGGGGCTCTGCCAACTATGGCTACACCTTC | CASSLGGSANYGYTF
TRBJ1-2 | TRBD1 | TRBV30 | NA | TGTGCCTGGAGGATACAGGGGGCAAATGGCTACACCTTC | CAWRIQGANGYTF
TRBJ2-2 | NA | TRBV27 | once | TGTGCCAGCAGTTTAGCGGGAAACACCGGGGAGCTGTTTTTT | CASSLAGNTGELFF
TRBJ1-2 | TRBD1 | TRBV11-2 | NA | TGTGCCAGCACCACCATACAGGGGGCGGCTGGCTACACCTTC | CASTTIQGAAGYTF
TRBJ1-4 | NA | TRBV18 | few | TGTGCCAGCTCCCCCCAGGGTGCCCCGAATGAAAAACTGTTTTTT | CASSPQGAPNEKLFF
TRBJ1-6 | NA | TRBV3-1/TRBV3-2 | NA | TGTGCCAGCAGCCAAATACAGGGAGAATCACCCCTCCACTTT | CASSQIQGESPLHF
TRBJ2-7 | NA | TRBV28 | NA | TGTGCCAGCAGTCCCTCCGGGTCTCCCTACGAGCAGTACTTC | CASSPSGSPYEQYF
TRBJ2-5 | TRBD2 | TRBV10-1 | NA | TGCGCCAGCAGTGAGTCAGGGTCTAGCGGGAGAGAGACCCAGTACTTC | CASSESGSSGRETQYF
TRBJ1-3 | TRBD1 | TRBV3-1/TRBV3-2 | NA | TGTGCCAGCAGCCACAGACAGGGAATATCTGGAAACACCATATATTTT | CASSHRQGISGNTIYF
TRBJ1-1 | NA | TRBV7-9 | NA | TGTGCCAGCAGCTTATTGGAGGTCGGTACTGAAGCTTTCTTT | CASSLLEVGTEAFF
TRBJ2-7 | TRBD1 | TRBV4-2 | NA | TGTGCCAGCAGCCAAGGGGGACAGGGGTACGAGCAGTACTTC | CASSQGGQGYEQYF
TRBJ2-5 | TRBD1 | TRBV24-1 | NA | TGTGCCACCTCAACCGGGACAGGGGTACAAGAGACCCAGTACTTC | CATSTGTGVQETQYF
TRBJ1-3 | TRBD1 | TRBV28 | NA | TGTGCCAGCAGTTTAGAGGCGACAGGGAACACCATATATTTT | CASSLEATGNTIYF
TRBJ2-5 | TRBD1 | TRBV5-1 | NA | TGCGCCAGCAGCCCGGACAGGGAGGTTGCAGAGACCCAGTACTTC | CASSPDREVAETQYF
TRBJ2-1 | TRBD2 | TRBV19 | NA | TGTGCCAGTAGTAGACTAGCGGGAGTAAGCGGTAATGAGCAGTTCTTC | CASSRLAGVSGNEQFF
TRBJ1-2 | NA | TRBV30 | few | TGTGCCTGGAGTGCCCTCGTCTATGGCTACACCTTC | CAWSALVYGYTF
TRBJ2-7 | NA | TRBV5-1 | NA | TGCGCCAGCAGCTTGTTTGGGGGGAGCGAGCAGTACTTC | CASSLFGGSEQYF
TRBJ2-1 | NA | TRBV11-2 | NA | TGTGCCAGCAGCCGGTCGGGGAGGGGGAGCTCCTACAATGAGCAGTTCTTC | CASSRSGRGSSYNEQFF
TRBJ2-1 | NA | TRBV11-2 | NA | TGTGCCACCTCGGCCGGGTCGTCCTACAATGAGCAGTTCTTC | CATSAGSSYNEQFF
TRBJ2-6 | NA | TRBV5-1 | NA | TGCGCCAGCAGCTATGGGAGCTCTGGGGCCAACGTCCTGACTTTC | CASSYGSSGANVLTF
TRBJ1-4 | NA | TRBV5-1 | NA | TGCGCCAGCAGCCCGCAGGGGTTTTCTGAAAAACTGTTTTTT | CASSPQGFSEKLFF